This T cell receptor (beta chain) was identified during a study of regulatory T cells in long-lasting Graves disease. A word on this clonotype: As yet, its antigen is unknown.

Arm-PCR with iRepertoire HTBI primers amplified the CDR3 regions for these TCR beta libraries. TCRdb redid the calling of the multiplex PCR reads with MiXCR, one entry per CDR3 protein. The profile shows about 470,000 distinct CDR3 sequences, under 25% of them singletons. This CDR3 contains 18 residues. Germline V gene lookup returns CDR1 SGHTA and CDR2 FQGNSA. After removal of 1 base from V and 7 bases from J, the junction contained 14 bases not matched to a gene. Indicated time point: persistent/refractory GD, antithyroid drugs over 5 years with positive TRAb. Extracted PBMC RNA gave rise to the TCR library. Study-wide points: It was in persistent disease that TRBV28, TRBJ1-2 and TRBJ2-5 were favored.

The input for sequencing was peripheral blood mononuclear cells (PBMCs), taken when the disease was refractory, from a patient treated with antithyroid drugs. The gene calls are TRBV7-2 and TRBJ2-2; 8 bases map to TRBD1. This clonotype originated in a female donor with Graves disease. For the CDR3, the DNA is TGTGCCAGCAGCTTAGGGTCGGGGCAGGGGGCCTACATCGGGGAGCTGTTTTTT. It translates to CASSLGSGQGAYIGELFF.